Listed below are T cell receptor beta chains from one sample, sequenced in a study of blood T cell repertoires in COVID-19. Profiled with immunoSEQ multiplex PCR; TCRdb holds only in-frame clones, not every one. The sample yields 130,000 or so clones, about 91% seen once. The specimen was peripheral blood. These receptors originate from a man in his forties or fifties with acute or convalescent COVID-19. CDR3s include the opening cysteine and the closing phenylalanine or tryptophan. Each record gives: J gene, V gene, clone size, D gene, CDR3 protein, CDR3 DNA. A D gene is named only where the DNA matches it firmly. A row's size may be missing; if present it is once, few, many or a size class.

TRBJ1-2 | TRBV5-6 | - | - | CASSSTQSYGYTF | TGTGCCAGCAGCTCAACCCAGTCCTATGGCTACACCTTC
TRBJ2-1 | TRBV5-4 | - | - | CASSMKLNGNEQFF | TGTGCCAGCAGTATGAAGTTGAACGGCAATGAGCAGTTCTTC
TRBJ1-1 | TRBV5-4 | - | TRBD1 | CASSLRDRVPVVAFF | TGTGCCAGCAGTTTACGGGACAGAGTCCCCGTCGTGGCTTTCTTT
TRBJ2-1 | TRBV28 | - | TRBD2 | CASTWGGHGNEQFF | TGTGCCAGCACCTGGGGGGGTCACGGCAATGAGCAGTTCTTC
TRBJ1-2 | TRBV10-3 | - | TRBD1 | CAISRDSGYGYTF | TGTGCCATCTCAAGGGACAGCGGATATGGCTACACCTTC
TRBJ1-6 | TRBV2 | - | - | CASSSDQGLRGSPLHF | TGTGCCAGCAGTTCCGATCAGGGGCTGAGGGGTTCACCCCTCCACTTT
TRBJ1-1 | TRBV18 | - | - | CASSPGLNTEAFF | TGTGCCAGCTCACCGGGCCTGAACACTGAAGCTTTCTTT
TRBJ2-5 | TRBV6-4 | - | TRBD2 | CASLGSGGALETQYF | TGTGCCAGCCTTGGTAGCGGGGGGGCCCTAGAGACCCAGTACTTC
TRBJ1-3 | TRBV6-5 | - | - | CASSYHQTGRNTIYF | TGTGCCAGCAGTTACCACCAGACAGGTCGGAACACCATATATTTT
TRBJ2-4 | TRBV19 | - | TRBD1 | CASSTGQGGNIQYF | TGTGCCAGTAGTACAGGACAGGGAGGAAACATTCAGTACTTC
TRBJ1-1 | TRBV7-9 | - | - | CASSFPFDSTAGYEAFF | TGTGCCAGCAGCTTCCCTTTCGACTCGACAGCCGGCTATGAAGCTTTCTTT
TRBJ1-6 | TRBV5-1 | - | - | CASSLGPDRTNSPLHF | TGCGCCAGCAGCTTGGGTCCTGACAGGACCAATTCACCCCTCCACTTT
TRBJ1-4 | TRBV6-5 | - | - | CASSYSRQQYEKLFF | TGTGCCAGCAGTTACTCGAGACAACAATATGAAAAACTGTTTTTT
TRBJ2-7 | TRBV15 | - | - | CATSRDPLASNYEQYF | TGTGCCACCAGCAGAGATCCCCTAGCCAGTAACTACGAGCAGTACTTC
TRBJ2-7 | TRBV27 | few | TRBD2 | CASSLRLAGGYEQYF | TGTGCCAGCAGTCTTAGACTAGCGGGAGGTTACGAGCAGTACTTC
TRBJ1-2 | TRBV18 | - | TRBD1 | CASSPRTGTESVEGYTF | TGTGCCAGCTCACCCCGGACAGGGACGGAATCGGTAGAAGGCTACACCTTC
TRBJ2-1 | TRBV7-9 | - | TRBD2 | CASSDWTSGRNEQFF | TGTGCCAGCAGCGATTGGACTAGCGGGAGGAATGAGCAGTTCTTC
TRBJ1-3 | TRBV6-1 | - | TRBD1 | CASSEWDREGNTIYF | TGTGCCAGCAGTGAATGGGACAGGGAAGGAAACACCATATATTTT
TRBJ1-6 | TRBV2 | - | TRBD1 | CASSGRGVGNSPLHF | TGTGCCAGCAGCGGCAGGGGGGTAGGGAATTCACCCCTCCACTTT
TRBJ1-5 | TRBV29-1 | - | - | CSVRQGGGNQPQHF | TGCAGCGTCCGCCAGGGAGGGGGCAATCAGCCCCAGCATTTT
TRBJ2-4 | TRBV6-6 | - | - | CASIGWGLAKNIQYF | TGTGCCAGCATAGGCTGGGGACTAGCCAAAAACATTCAGTACTTC
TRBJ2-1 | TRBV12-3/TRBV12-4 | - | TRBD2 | CASTSGDNEQFF | TGTGCCAGCACTAGCGGGGATAATGAGCAGTTCTTC
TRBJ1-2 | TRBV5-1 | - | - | CASSLFIQGNYGYTF | TGCGCCAGCAGTCTCTTCATACAGGGAAATTATGGCTACACCTTC
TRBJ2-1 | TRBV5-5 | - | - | CASSFWTGGLNEQFF | TGTGCCAGCAGCTTCTGGACAGGAGGGCTAAATGAGCAGTTCTTC
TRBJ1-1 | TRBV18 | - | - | CASSYSQSMNTEAFF | TGTGCCAGCTCATACAGCCAGAGCATGAACACTGAAGCTTTCTTT
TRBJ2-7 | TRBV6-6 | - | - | CASSTPNSYEQYF | TGTGCCAGCAGCACACCAAACTCCTACGAGCAGTACTTC
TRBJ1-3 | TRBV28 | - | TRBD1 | CASSRRTGTGNTIYF | TGTGCCAGCAGCCGCAGGACAGGGACTGGAAACACCATATATTTT
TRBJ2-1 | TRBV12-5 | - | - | CASGPLYEQFF | TGTGCTAGTGGCCCTCTGTATGAGCAGTTCTTC
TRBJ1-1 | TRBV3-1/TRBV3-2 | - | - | CASSPKWQGSEAFF | TGTGCCAGCAGCCCTAAATGGCAGGGCAGTGAAGCTTTCTTT
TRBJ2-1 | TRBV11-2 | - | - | CASSVYRVAYNEQFF | TGTGCCAGCAGCGTATACAGGGTCGCCTACAATGAGCAGTTCTTC
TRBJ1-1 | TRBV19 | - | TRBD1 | CASSSPGTGVNTEAFF | TGTGCCAGTAGTTCACCCGGGACAGGGGTCAACACTGAAGCTTTCTTT
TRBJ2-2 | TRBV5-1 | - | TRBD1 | CASSLVGQGIAGELFF | TGCGCCAGCAGCTTGGTTGGACAGGGGATTGCCGGGGAGCTGTTTTTT
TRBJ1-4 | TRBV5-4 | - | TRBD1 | CASSSGQYNEKLFF | TGTGCCAGCAGCTCGGGACAGTATAATGAAAAACTGTTTTTT
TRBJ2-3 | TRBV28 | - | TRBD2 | CASSLAGAGSTDTQYF | TGTGCCAGCAGTTTGGCGGGAGCGGGGTCGACAGATACGCAGTATTTT
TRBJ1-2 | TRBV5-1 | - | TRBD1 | CASSSRDSRYSNYGYTF | TGCGCCAGCAGCAGCCGGGACAGCCGATATTCTAACTATGGCTACACCTTC
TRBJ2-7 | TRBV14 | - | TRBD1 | CASSQDVGQGPYEQYF | TGTGCCAGCAGCCAAGATGTGGGACAGGGACCCTACGAGCAGTACTTC
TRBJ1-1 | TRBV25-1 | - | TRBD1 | CASSESQGAGDTEAFF | TGTGCCAGCAGTGAATCGCAGGGGGCTGGGGACACTGAAGCTTTCTTT
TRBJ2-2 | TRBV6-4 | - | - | CASKGGPNTGELFF | TGTGCCAGCAAGGGGGGGCCCAACACCGGGGAGCTGTTTTTT
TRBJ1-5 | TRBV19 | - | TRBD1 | CASSVYRQGLQPQHF | TGTGCCAGTAGTGTTTACCGACAGGGGTTACAGCCCCAGCATTTT
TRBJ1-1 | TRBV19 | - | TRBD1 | CASSSHTGVTEAFF | TGTGCCAGTAGTTCCCATACAGGGGTCACTGAAGCTTTCTTT
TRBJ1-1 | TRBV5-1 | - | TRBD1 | CASSLMGTGNTEAFF | TGCGCCAGCAGCTTGATGGGGACAGGCAACACTGAAGCTTTCTTT
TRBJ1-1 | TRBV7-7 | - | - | CASSLVSTEAFF | TGTGCTAGCAGCTTAGTATCGACTGAAGCTTTCTTT
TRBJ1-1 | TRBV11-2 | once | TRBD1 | CASSRRTGGTNTEAFF | TGTGCCAGCAGCCGACGGACAGGGGGGACCAACACTGAAGCTTTCTTT
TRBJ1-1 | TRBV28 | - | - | CASRRGRNTEAFF | TGTGCCAGCAGAAGGGGCAGGAACACTGAAGCTTTCTTT
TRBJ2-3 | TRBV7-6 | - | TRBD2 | CASSAQAGGPSPQYF | TGTGCCAGCAGCGCTCAAGCGGGAGGGCCGAGTCCGCAGTATTTT
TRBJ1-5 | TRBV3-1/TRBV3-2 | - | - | CASSQGSYSNQPQHF | TGTGCCAGCAGCCAAGGAAGCTATAGCAATCAGCCCCAGCATTTT
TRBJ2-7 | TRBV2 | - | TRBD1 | CASSGGQGSYEQYF | TGTGCCAGCAGTGGGGGACAGGGGTCCTACGAGCAGTACTTC
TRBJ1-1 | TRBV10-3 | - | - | CATRVGTEAFF | TGTGCGACCAGGGTCGGCACTGAAGCTTTCTTT
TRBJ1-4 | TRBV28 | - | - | CASGEGGIATNEKLFF | TGTGCCAGCGGAGAGGGGGGGATCGCAACTAATGAAAAACTGTTTTTT
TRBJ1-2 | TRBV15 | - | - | CATSHRLLIYGYTF | TGTGCCACCAGCCACAGACTATTGATCTATGGCTACACCTTC
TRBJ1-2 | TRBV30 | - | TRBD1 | CAWSRTGVGYTF | TGTGCCTGGAGTCGGACAGGGGTCGGCTACACCTTC
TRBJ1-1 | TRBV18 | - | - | CASSPSRRQQDSTEAFF | TGTGCCAGCTCACCCTCCAGAAGGCAGCAGGATAGCACTGAAGCTTTCTTT
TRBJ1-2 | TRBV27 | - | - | CASSTPGSLAGYTF | TGTGCCAGCAGTACCCCCGGGTCTTTGGCCGGCTACACCTTC